The text below deals with one TCR beta chain. It has no known antigen specificity. Base qualities are not recorded, but no much larger clone differs from it by a single base. This sample is part of a study of blood T cell repertoires in COVID-19 (TCRdb year 2020). Study-wide context: Samples covering the acute and convalescent phases of COVID-19 were provided by collaborators in the United States, Italy and Spain. Where available, HLA class I and class II types were taken from metadata supplied by the sample provider and were not determined by assay-based typing. Nearly every sample came with metadata listing a de-identified subject ID, COVID-19 status, age in years and sex. The repertoires were made available in a free public database intended to serve as a resource for research on the immune response to SARS-CoV-2. The dataset comprised deeply sampled blood TCRbeta repertoires from subjects exposed to, actively infected with, or recovered from COVID-19. The samples were drawn from the first 160 participants of the ongoing ImmuneRACE study and from 950 to 1,500 subjects provided by 6 global collaborators. The prospective study material was composed of cDNA or gDNA derived from T cells, B-cell-depleted T cells, or PBMCs.

Summary of the overall study and its limitations: The quantity of clinical and demographic metadata differed by source and by participant and was supplied without curation.

The immunoSEQ Assay, a bias-controlled multiplex PCR, was used to amplify TCRbeta CDR3 regions from genomic DNA. The authors' analysis ran thus. Within the assay, amplification of reference gene primers was used to estimate how many nucleated cells each sample contained. Sequence reads were collapsed and filtered to measure the absolute abundance of every unique TCRbeta CDR3 rearrangement. For each sample, productive Simpson clonality was calculated as the square root of Simpson's diversity index across productive rearrangements. The table comes from immuneACCESS by way of TCRdb, which keeps in-frame sequences with V and J called. Part of the clones is missing from these tables; in studies checked, under half for an unresolved V gene and the rest for unknown reasons. The V and J calls and clone size come from that table; D and trimming were worked out from the DNA. In all, the sample holds 450,000 or so clones, and 80% to 90% of those were seen once. Roughly 0.87% of the sample is in the top ten clones.

V was cut back by 3 bases and J by 0 bases, leaving a gap of 12 bases between them. The cysteine opens and the phenylalanine closes a CDR3 of 15 amino acids. The CDR3 DNA has 45 bases and is translated from base 1. CDR1 and CDR2 are drawn from the germline V gene (reference sequence): MNHEY, SMNVEV. One collaborating source in Seattle enrolled patients during active infection and followed them longitudinally through the course of disease. Each collaborating institution followed its own protocols to collect whole blood in K2EDTA tubes. For TCRbeta analysis, collaborators shipped samples in one of three forms: frozen whole blood, isolated PBMCs, or DNA extracted from either of those sample types.

The chain couples TRBV27 to TRBJ2-7; the D gene is possibly TRBD1, with 5 bases matching. Sequencing was performed on peripheral blood. This clonotype was sampled from a young man with COVID-19, enrolled during active disease. The DNA is as follows: TGTGCCAGCAGTTTGAGGCAGGGCAGCTCCTACGAGCAGTACTTC. This is translated as CASSLRQGSSYEQYF.